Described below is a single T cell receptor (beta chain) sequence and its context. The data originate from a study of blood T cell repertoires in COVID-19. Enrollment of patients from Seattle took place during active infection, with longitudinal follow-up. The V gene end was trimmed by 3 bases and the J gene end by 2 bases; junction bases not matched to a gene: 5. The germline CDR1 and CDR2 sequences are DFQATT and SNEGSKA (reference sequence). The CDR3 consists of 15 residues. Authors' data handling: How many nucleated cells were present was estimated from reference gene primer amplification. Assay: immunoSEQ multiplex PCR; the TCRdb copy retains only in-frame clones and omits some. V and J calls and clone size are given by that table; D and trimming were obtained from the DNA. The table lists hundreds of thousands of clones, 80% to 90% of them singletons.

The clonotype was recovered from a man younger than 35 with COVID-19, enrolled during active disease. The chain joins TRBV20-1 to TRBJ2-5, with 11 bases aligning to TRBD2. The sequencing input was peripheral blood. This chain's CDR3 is CSASPTSGTQETQYF. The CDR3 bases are TGCAGTGCTAGTCCGACTAGCGGGACTCAAGAGACCCAGTACTTC.